A selection of T cell receptor beta chains follows, all from one sample in a study of T cells in narcolepsy. Assay: immunoSEQ multiplex PCR; the TCRdb copy retains only in-frame clones and omits some. This table has approximately 30,000 clones, roughly 82% appearing once. Sequences were obtained from CD45RA- memory CD4+ T cells from PBMCs. The receptors here all came from a human donor with narcolepsy. Both conserved end residues are part of each CDR3. D genes are given only for firm matches. Size is stated for part of the rows, as once, few or many counts, or as a class when the clone is expanded.

V	J	size	D	length	DNA	CDR3
TRBV6-1	TRBJ2-5	.	TRBD1	13	TGTGCCAGCGGGCAGGGGGCTCGAGAGACCCAGTACTTC	CASGQGARETQYF
TRBV6-4	TRBJ2-3	.	.	17	TGTGCCAGCAGTGACTGTCTCTCCGCCTATAACACAGATACGCAGTATTTT	CASSDCLSAYNTDTQYF
TRBV6-4	TRBJ1-2	.	.	15	TGTGCCAGCGCTCCCACGGGGGAAGTAAACTATGGCTACACCTTC	CASAPTGEVNYGYTF
TRBV10-3	TRBJ1-3	few	.	16	TGTGCCATCAGTGAGTCGTATAGGGACGGAGGAAACACCATATATTTT	CAISESYRDGGNTIYF
TRBV5-4	TRBJ1-4	.	.	13	TGTGCCAGCAGTACCGATGATAATGAAAAACTGTTTTTT	CASSTDDNEKLFF
TRBV27	TRBJ2-1	.	TRBD2	17	TGTGCCAGCAGTTCAAAACCCATCGGCGGGAGGTACAATGAGCAGTTCTTC	CASSSKPIGGRYNEQFF
TRBV19	TRBJ1-2	.	.	15	TGTGCCACAAACAGGGACCCAGGGCGAAACTATGGCTACACCTTC	CATNRDPGRNYGYTF
TRBV6-5	TRBJ2-3	few	TRBD2	14	TGTGCCAGCAGACCGGGACTAGCGGCAGATACGCAGTATTTT	CASRPGLAADTQYF
TRBV6-5	TRBJ1-5	few	TRBD1	14	TGTGCCAGCAGACGACAGGGGGCAGACCAGCCCCAGCATTTT	CASRRQGADQPQHF
TRBV28	TRBJ1-6	.	TRBD1	15	TGTGCCAGCACCCAGACAGGGATCTATAATTCACCCCTCCACTTT	CASTQTGIYNSPLHF
TRBV18	TRBJ2-7	.	TRBD2	16	TGTGCCAGCTCATCGAAACTAGCGGGAGATAACTACGAGCAGTACTTC	CASSSKLAGDNYEQYF
TRBV5-1	TRBJ1-1	once	.	15	TGCGCCAGCAGTAGGTCCGGGGGGCGCGGCACTGAAGCTTTCTTT	CASSRSGGRGTEAFF
TRBV2	TRBJ2-1	.	TRBD2	13	TGTGCCAGCAGTGATGAGACTAGCAGTGAGCAGTTCTTC	CASSDETSSEQFF